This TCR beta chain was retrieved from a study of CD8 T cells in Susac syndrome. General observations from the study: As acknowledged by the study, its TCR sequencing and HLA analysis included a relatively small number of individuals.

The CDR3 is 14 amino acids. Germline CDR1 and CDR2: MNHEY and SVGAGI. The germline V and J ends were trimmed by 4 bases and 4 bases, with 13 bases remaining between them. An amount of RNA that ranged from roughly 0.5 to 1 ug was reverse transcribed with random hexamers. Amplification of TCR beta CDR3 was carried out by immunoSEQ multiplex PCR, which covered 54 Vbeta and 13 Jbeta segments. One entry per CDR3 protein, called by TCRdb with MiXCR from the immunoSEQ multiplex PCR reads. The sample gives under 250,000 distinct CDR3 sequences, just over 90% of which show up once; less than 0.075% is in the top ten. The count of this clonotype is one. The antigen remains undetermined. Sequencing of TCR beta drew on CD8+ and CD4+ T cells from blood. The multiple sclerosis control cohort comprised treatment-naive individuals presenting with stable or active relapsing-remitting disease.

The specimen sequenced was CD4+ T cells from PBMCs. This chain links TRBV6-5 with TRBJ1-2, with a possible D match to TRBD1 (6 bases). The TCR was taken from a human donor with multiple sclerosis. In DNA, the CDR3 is TGTGCCAGCAGTTGGTCGGGACACCTCTATGGCTACACCTTC. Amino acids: CASSWSGHLYGYTF.